A single sample gave rise to the 9 T cell receptor beta chains below, sequenced in a study of response to subunit inactivated influenza vaccine. TCRdb redid the calling of the RT-PCR reads with MiXCR, one entry per CDR3 protein. The profile shows 650,000 to 800,000 distinct CDR3 sequences, approximately 14% of them singletons. The specimen comprised PBMCs from blood, sampled 14 to 15 days before vaccination. The receptor source for this set is a man aged 45-60 years who received an inactivated influenza vaccine.

This clonotype was picked up many times. V is TRBV7-6 and J is TRBJ1-4; 7 positions agree with TRBD1. This CDR3 is built from 15 residues. The germline V gene has CDR1 SGHVS and CDR2 FNYEAQ. V was clipped by 2 bases and J by 4 bases; unmatched bases: 4. The CDR3 sequence: CASSLSQGNNEKLFF. The CDR3 DNA follows: TGTGCCAGCAGCTTATCACAGGGGAATAATGAAAAACTGTTTTTT.

The chain has TRBV29-1 and TRBJ1-1; maybe TRBD1 (6 bases). The CDR3 has 15 residues. Germline assignment: CDR1 SQVTM and CDR2 ANQGSEA. Between the trimmed V and J ends, which lost 1 base and 1 base, there was a span of 13 bases. The CDR3 loop is CSVEGASGANTEAFF. In DNA form, the CDR3 reads TGCAGCGTTGAAGGTGCTTCGGGGGCGAACACTGAAGCTTTCTTT.

This clonotype showed up just a few times. The chain combines TRBV28 with TRBJ1-5, with 7 bases fitting TRBD1. Germline CDR1 is MDHEN and CDR2 is SYDVKM. There are 16 residues in the CDR3. With V trimmed by 3 bases and J by 6 bases, 11 bases remained unmatched. The CDR3 sequence is CASSFHLNRGSQPQHF. In nucleotides, the CDR3 is TGTGCCAGCAGTTTCCACCTAAACAGGGGTAGTCAGCCCCAGCATTTT.

The table lists this clonotype with a few counts. The chain is built from TRBV29-1 and TRBJ1-4; no definite D call. With 8 bases removed from V and 3 bases from J, the gap between germline ends came to 10 bases. CDR1 and CDR2 from the germline V gene are SQVTM and ANQGSEA. The CDR3 has 12 amino acids. The CDR3 reads CSTGSPNEKLFF. The DNA for the CDR3 is TGCAGCACTGGCAGCCCTAATGAAAAACTGTTTTTT.

Details on this clonotype: The junction does not match germline at one end; this may be a read error. V and J are TRBV20-1 and TRBJ2-1; 9 bases map to TRBD1. This CDR3 has 15 residues. CDR1 and CDR2 from the germline V gene are DFQATT and SNEGSKA (reference sequence). DNA for the CDR3: TGCTGTGCTAGAGAAACAGGGGGCAACTACAATGAGCAGTTCTTC. It codes for CCARETGGNYNEQFF.

This clonotype was seen more than once but under ten times. The chain employs TRBV5-1 and TRBJ2-6; D uncertain. Germline values: CDR1 SGHRS, CDR2 YFSETQ. This CDR3 region has 14 residues. The germline V and J ends were trimmed by 4 bases and 2 bases, with 7 bases remaining between them. The CDR3 reads CASSTQPGANVLTF. DNA for the CDR3: TGCGCCAGCAGCACACAGCCTGGGGCCAACGTCCTGACTTTC. The variable domain in full, with the rest retrieved from reference TRBV5-1 and TRBJ2-6, is KAGVTQTPRYLIKTRGQQVTLSCSPISGHRSVSWYQQTPGQGLQFLFEYFSETQRNKGNFPGRFSGRQFSNSRSEMNVSTLELGDSALYLCASSTQPGANVLTFGAGSRLTVL.

This clonotype showed up many times. The chain is built from TRBV7-2 and TRBJ2-5; 14 positions match TRBD2. The length of the CDR3 is 15 residues. V gave up 5 bases and J gave up 6 bases; unmatched junction bases: 5. Germline CDR1 is SGHTA and CDR2 is FQGNSA. This CDR3 is CASSPGTSGGKTQYF. The CDR3, as DNA: TGTGCCAGCAGCCCAGGGACTAGCGGGGGAAAGACCCAGTACTTC. Full variable domain (outside the CDR3, taken from reference TRBV7-2 and TRBJ2-5): GAGVSQSPSNKVTEKGKDVELRCDPISGHTALYWYRQSLGQGLEFLIYFQGNSAPDKSGLPSDRFSAERTGGSVSTLTIQRTQQEDSAVYLCASSPGTSGGKTQYFGPGTRLLVL.

This clonotype came up a few times. The chain recombines TRBV20-1 with TRBJ2-1, with 10 positions matching TRBD2. This CDR3 region has 17 residues. Unmatched junction bases numbered 13, after V lost 5 bases and J lost 3 bases. Germline values: CDR1 DFQATT, CDR2 SNEGSKA (reference sequence). CDR3 sequence: CSADSVGRLAGYNEQFF. In nucleotides, the CDR3 is TGCAGTGCTGACTCGGTCGGGAGACTAGCGGGCTACAATGAGCAGTTCTTC.

The table lists this clonotype with many counts. The chain recombines TRBV5-5 with TRBJ2-5; 7 bases fit TRBD2. J gave up 2 bases and V 0 bases, and 4 bases lay outside the gene matches. Germline V gives CDR1 SGHKS, CDR2 YYEKEE (reference sequence). The CDR3 covers 15 residues. The CDR3 DNA is TGTGCCAGCAGCTTGGATCCGGGGGGACAAGAGACCCAGTACTTC. It yields the protein CASSLDPGGQETQYF.